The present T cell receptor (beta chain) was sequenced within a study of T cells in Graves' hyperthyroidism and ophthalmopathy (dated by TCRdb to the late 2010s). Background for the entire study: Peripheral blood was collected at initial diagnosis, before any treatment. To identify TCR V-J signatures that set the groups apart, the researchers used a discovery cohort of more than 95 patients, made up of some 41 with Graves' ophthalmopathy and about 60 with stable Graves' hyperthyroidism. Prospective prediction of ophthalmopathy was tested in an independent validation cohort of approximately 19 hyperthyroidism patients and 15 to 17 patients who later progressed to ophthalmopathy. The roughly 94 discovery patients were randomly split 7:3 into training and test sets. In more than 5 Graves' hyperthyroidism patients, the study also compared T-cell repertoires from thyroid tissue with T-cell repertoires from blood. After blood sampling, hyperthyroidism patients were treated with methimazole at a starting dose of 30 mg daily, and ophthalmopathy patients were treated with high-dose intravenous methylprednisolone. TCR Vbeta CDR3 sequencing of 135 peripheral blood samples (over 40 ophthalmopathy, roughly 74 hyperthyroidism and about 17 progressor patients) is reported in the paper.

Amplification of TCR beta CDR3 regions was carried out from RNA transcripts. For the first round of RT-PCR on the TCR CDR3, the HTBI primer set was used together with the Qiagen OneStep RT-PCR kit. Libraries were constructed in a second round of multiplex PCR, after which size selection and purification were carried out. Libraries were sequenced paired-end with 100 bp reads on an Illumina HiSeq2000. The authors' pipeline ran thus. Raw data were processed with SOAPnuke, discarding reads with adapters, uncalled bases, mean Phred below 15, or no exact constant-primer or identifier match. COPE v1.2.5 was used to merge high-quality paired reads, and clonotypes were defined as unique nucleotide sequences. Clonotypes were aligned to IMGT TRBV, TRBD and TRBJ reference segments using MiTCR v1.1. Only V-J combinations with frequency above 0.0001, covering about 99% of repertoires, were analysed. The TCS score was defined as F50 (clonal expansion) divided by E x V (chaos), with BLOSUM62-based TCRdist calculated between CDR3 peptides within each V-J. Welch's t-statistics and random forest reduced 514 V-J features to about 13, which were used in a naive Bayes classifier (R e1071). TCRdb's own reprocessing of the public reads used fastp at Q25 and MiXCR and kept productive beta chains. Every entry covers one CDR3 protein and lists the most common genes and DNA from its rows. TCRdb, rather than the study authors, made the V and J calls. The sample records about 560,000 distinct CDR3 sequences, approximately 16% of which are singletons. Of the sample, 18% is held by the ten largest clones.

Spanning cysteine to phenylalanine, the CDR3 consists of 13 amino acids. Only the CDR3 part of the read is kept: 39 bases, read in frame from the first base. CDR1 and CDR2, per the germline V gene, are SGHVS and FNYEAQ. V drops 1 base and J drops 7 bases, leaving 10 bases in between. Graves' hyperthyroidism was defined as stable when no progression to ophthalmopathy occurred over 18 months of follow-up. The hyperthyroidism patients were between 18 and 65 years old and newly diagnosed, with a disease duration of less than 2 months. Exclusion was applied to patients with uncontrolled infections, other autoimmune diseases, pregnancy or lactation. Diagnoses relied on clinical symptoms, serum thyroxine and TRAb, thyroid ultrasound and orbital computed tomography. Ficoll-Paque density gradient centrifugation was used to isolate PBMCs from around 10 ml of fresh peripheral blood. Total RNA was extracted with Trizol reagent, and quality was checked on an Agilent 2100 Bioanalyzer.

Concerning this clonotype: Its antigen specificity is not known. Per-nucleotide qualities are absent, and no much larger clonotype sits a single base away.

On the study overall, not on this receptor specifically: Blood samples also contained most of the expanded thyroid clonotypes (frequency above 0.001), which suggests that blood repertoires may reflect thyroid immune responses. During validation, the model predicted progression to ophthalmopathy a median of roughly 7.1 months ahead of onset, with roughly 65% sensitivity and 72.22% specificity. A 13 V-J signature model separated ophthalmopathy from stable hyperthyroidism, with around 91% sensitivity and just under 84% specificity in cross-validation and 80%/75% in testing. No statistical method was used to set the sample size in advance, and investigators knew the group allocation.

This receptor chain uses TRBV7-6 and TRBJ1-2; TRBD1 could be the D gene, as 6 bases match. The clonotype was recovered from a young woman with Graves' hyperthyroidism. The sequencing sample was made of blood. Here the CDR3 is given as CASSLGGATGYTF. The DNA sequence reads TGTGCCAGCAGCTTAGGGGGGGCAACTGGCTACACCTTC.